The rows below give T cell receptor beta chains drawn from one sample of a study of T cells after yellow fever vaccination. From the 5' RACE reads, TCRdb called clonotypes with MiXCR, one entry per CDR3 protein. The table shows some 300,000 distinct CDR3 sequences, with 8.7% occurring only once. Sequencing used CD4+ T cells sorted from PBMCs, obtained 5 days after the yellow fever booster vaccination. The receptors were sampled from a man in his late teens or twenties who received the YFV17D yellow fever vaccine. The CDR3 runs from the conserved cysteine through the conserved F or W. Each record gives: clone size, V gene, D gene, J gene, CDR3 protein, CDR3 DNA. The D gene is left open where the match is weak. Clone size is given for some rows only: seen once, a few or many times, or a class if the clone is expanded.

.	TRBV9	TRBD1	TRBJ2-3	CASSVDPTGGADTQYF	TGTGCCAGCAGCGTAGACCCCACAGGGGGCGCAGATACGCAGTATTTT
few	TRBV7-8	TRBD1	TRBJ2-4	CASSYSGTGGNIQYF	TGTGCCAGCAGCTACTCCGGGACAGGGGGCAACATTCAGTACTTC
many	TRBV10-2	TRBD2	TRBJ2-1	CASSLRLAGGREQFF	TGCGCCAGCAGTCTTAGACTAGCGGGGGGGCGTGAGCAGTTCTTC
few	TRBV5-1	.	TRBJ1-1	CASSSTGTLNTEAFF	TGCGCCAGCAGCTCAACCGGGACATTGAACACTGAAGCTTTCTTT
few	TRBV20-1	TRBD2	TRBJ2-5	CSAFDSGGPQETQYF	TGCAGTGCTTTCGACAGCGGGGGGCCACAAGAGACCCAGTACTTC
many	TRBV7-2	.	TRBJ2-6	CASSLGPMAGANVLTF	TGTGCCAGCAGCTTAGGTCCCATGGCTGGGGCCAACGTCCTGACTTTC
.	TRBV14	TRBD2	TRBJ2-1	CASSQDTGGAMWDEQFF	TGTGCCAGCAGCCAAGATACCGGGGGGGCCATGTGGGATGAGCAGTTCTTC
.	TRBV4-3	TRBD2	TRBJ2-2	CASSQGAGGPNTGELFF	TGCGCCAGCAGCCAAGGAGCGGGGGGGCCCAACACCGGGGAGCTGTTTTTT
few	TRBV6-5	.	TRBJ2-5	CATIPLGLGTQETQYF	TGTGCCACCATCCCACTTGGGTTGGGCACCCAAGAGACCCAGTACTTC
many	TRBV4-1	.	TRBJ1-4	CASSRRLSNEKLFF	TGCGCCAGCAGCCGCCGGCTTTCAAATGAAAAACTGTTTTTT
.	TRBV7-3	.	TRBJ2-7	CASSNQEGYEQYF	TGTGCCAGCAGCAACCAGGAGGGGTACGAGCAGTACTTC
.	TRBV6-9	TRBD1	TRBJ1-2	CASSYSRADRGRYGYTF	TGTGCCAGCAGTTATTCCCGAGCGGACAGGGGCCGCTATGGCTACACCTTC
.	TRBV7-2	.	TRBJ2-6	CASSRSYSGSGANVLTF	TGTGCCAGCAGCCGATCATACTCAGGCTCTGGGGCCAACGTCCTGACTTTC
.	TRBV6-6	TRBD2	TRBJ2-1	CASSTISGGAYNEQFF	TGTGCCAGCAGTACTATTAGCGGGGGGGCGTACAATGAGCAGTTCTTC
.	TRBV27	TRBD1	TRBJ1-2	CASSYRGYGGYTF	TGTGCCAGCAGTTACAGGGGGTATGGCGGCTACACCTTC
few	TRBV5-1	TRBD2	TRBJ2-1	CASSYGASGGAYVEQFF	TGCGCCAGCAGCTACGGGGCCTCCGGGGGGGCCTATGTTGAGCAGTTCTTC